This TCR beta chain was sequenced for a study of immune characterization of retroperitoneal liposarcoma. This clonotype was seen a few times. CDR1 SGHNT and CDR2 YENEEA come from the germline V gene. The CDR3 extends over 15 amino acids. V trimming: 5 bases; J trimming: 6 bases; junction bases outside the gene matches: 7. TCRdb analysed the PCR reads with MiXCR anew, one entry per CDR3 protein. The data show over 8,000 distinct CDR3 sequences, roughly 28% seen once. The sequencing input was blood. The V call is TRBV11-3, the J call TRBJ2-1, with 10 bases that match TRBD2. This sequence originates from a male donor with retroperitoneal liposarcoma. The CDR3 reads CASSPGASGGNEQFF. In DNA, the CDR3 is TGTGCCAGCAGCCCCGGGGCTAGCGGGGGCAATGAGCAGTTCTTC.